The clone carrying this T cell receptor (beta chain) was observed at least ten times. CDR3 length: 13 residues. V gave up 4 bases and J gave up 8 bases; unmatched junction bases: 6. Time point meaning: sample taken at primary tumor resection. Material for sequencing was whole RNA from tumor, nontumor lung or frozen PBMC, left unsorted. The donors, 70 or so patients with untreated early-stage non-small cell lung cancer, provided the samples. The data originate from a study of spatial heterogeneity in lung cancer. A single record per CDR3 protein comes from TCRdb applying MiXCR to the 5' RACE reads. The sample carries 23,000 or so distinct CDR3 sequences, about 7% recorded once.

The chain combines TRBV12-3 or TRBV12-4 with TRBJ1-2, with 8 bases matching TRBD1. The sample in question was PBMCs, obtained at surgery. The source is a male donor with early-stage non-small cell lung cancer. The CDR3 protein is CASSYGQGRGYTF. For the CDR3, the DNA is TGTGCCAGCAGTTATGGACAGGGACGAGGCTACACCTTC.